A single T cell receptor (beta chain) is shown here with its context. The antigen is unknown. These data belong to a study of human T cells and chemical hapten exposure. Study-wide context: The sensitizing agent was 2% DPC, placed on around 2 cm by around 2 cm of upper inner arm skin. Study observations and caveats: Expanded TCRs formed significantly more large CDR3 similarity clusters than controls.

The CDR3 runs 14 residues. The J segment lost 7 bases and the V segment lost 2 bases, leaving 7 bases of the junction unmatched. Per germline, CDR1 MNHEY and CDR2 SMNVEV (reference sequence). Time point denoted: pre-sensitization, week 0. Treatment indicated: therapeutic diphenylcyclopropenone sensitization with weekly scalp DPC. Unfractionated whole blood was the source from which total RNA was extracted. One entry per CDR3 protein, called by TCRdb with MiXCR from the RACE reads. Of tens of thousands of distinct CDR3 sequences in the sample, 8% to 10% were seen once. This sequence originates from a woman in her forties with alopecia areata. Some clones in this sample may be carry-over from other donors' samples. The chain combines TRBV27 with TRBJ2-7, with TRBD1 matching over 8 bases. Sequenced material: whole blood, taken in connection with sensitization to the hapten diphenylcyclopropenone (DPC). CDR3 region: CASSLGQGGREQYF. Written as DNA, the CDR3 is TGTGCCAGCAGTTTAGGACAGGGAGGTAGGGAGCAGTACTTC.